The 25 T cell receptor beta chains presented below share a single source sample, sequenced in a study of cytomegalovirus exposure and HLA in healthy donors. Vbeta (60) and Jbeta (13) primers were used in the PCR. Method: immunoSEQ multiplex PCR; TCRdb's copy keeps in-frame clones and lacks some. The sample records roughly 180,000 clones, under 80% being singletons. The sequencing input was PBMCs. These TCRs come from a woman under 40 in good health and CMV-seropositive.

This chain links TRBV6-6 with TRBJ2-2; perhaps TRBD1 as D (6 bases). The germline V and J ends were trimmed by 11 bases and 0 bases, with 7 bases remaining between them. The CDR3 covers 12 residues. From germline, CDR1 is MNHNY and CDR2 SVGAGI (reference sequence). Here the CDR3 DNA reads TGTGCCGGACAGACGAACACCGGGGAGCTGTTTTTT. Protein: CAGQTNTGELFF.

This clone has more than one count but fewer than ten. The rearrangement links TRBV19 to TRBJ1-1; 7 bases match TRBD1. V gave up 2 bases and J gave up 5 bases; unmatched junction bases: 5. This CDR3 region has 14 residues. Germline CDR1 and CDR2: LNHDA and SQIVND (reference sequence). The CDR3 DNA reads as TGTGCCAGTAGTATACTGGGACAGTCAACTGAAGCTTTCTTT. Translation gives CASSILGQSTEAFF.

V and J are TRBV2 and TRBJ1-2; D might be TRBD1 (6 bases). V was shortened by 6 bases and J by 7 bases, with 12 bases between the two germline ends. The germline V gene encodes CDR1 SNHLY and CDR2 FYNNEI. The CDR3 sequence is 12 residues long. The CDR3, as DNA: TGTGCCAGCAGGCCACAGGGATTTGGCTACACCTTC. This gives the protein CASRPQGFGYTF.

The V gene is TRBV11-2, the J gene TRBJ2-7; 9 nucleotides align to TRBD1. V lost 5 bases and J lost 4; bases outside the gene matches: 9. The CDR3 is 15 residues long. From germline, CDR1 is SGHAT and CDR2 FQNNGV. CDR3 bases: TGTGCCAGCAGCCTCCCGCTTGACAGGGGGTACGAGCAGTACTTC. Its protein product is CASSLPLDRGYEQYF.

DNA for the CDR3: TGTGCCAGCAGCGCAGGGGTAAATGAGCAGTTCTTC. It encodes CASSAGVNEQFF. The chain recombines TRBV7-9 with TRBJ2-1; D may be TRBD1 (6 bases). In germline, CDR1 is SEHNR, CDR2 FQNEAQ (reference sequence). This CDR3 contains 12 residues. The V and J ends lost 5 bases and 7 bases respectively, with 9 bases between them.

CDR3 nucleotides: TGTGCCAGCAGCTTGGCGGGACTCCAATACAATGAGCAGTTCTTC. As protein: CASSLAGLQYNEQFF. The chain recombines TRBV5-8 with TRBJ2-1, with TRBD2 as a possible D gene (6 bases). The germline V and J ends were trimmed by 0 bases and 4 bases, with 11 bases remaining between them. Germline V CDR1 and CDR2: SGHTS, YDEGEE. The CDR3 runs 15 residues.

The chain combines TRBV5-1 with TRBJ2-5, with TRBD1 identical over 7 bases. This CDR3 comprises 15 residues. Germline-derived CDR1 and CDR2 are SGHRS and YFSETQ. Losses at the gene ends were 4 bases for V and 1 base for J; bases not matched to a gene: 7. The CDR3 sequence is CASSPTGVVQETQYF. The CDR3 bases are TGCGCCAGCAGCCCTACAGGGGTGGTCCAAGAGACCCAGTACTTC.

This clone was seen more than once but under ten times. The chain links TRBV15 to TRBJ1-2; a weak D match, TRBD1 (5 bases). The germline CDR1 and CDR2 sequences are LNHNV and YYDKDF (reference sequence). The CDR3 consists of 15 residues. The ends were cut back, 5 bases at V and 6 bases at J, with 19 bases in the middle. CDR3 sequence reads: CATSHERGGFNGYTF. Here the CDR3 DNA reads TGTGCCACCAGCCACGAACGCGGGGGGTTTAATGGCTACACCTTC.

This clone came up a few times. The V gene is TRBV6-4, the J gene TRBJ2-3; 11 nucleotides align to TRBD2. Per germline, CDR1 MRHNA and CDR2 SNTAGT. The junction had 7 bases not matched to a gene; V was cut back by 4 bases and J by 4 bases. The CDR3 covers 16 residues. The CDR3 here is CASSVTGTSGSDTQYF. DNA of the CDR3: TGTGCCAGCAGTGTTACCGGGACTAGCGGTTCAGATACGCAGTATTTT.

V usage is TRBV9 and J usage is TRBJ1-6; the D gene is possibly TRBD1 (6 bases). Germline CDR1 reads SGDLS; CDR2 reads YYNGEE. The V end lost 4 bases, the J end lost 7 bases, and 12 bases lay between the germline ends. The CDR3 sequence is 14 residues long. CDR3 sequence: CASSIEGQNSPLHF. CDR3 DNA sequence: TGTGCCAGCAGCATAGAGGGACAAAATTCACCCCTCCACTTT.

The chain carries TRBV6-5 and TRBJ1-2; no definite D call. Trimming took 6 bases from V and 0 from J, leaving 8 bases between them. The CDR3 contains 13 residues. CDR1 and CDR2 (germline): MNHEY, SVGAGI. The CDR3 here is CASRRASNYGYTF. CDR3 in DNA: TGTGCCAGCAGGCGGGCTTCTAACTATGGCTACACCTTC.

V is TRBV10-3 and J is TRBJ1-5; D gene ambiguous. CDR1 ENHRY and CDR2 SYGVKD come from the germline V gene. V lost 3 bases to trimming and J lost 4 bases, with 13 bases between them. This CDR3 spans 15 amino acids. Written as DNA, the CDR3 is TGTGCCATCAGTGACCCGACAACAGTTAATCAGCCCCAGCATTTT. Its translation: CAISDPTTVNQPQHF.

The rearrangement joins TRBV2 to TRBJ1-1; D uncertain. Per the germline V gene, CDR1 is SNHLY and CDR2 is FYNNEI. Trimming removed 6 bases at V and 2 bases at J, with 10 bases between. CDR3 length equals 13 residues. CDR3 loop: CASRKHVNTEAFF. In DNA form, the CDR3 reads TGTGCCAGCAGAAAGCACGTAAACACTGAAGCTTTCTTT.

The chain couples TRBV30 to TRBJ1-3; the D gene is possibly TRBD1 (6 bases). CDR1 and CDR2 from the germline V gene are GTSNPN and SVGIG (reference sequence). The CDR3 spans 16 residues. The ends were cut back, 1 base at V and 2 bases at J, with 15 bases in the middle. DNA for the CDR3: TGTGCCTGGAGTGCAACACACAGGGACCCTGGAAACACCATATATTTT. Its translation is CAWSATHRDPGNTIYF.

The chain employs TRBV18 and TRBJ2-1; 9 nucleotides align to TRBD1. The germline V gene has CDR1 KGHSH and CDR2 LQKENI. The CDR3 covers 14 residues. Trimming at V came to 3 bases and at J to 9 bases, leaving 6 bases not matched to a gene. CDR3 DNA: TGTGCCAGCTCACCTGGACAGGGGCCGATTGAGCAGTTCTTC. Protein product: CASSPGQGPIEQFF.

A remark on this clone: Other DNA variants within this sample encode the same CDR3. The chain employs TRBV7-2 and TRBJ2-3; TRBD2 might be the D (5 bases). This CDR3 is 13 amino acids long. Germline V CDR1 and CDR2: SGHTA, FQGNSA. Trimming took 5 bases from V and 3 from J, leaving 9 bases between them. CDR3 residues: CASSPGGTDTQYF. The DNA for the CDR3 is TGTGCCAGCAGCCCCGGAGGAACAGATACGCAGTATTTT.

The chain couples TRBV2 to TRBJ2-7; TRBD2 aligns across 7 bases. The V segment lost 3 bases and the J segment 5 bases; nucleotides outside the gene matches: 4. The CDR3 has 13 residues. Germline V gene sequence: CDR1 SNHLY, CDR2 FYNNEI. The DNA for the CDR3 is TGTGCCAGCAGTGACGCGCGGGGGAACGAGCAGTACTTC. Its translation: CASSDARGNEQYF.

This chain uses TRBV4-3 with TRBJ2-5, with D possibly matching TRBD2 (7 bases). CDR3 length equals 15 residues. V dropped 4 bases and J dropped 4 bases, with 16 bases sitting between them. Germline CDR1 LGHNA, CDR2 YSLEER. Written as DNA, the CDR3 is TGCGCCAGCAGCCGGGGCGGGGGCCTGAGAGAGACCCAGTACTTC. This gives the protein CASSRGGGLRETQYF.

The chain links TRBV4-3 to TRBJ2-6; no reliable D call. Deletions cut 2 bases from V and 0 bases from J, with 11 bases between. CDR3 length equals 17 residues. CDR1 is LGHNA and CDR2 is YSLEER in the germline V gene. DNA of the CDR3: TGCGCCAGCAGCCAATCCGAGTGGGCCTCTGGGGCCAACGTCCTGACTTTC. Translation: CASSQSEWASGANVLTF.

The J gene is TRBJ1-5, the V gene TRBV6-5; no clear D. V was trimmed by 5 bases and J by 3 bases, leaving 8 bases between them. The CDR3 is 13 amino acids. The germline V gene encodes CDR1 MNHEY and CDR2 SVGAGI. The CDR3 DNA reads TGTGCCAGCAGTGCTAGAACCAATCAGCCCCAGCATTTT. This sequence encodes CASSARTNQPQHF.

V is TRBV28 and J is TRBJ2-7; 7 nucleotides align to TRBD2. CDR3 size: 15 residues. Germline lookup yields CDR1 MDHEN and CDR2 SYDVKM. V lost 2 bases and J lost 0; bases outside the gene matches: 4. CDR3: CASSLRRGSSYEQYF. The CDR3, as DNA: TGTGCCAGCAGTTTAAGGCGGGGGAGCTCCTACGAGCAGTACTTC. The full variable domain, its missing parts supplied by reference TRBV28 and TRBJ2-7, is DVKVTQSSRYLVKRTGEKVFLECVQDMDHENMFWYRQDPGLGLRLIYFSYDVKMKEKGDIPEGYSVSREKKERFSLILESASTNQTSMYLCASSLRRGSSYEQYFGPGTRLTVT.

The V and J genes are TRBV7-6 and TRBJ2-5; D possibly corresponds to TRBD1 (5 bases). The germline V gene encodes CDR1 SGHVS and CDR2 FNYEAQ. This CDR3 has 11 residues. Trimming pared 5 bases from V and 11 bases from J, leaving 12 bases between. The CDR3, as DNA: TGTGCCAGCAGCCATGGCCAGGGTCAGTACTTC. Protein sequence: CASSHGQGQYF. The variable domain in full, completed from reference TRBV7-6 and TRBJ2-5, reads GAGVSQSPRYKVTKRGQDVALRCDPISGHVSLYWYRQALGQGPEFLTYFNYEAQQDKSGLPNDRFSAERPEGSISTLTIQRTEQRDSAMYRCASSHGQGQYFGPGTRLLVL.

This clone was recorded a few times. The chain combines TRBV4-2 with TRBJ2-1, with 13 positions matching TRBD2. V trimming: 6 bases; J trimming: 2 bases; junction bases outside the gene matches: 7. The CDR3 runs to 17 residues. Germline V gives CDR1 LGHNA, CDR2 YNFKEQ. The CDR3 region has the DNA TGTGCCAGCAGGGGGACTAGCGGGGTAGTCCCCTACAATGAGCAGTTCTTC. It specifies CASRGTSGVVPYNEQFF.

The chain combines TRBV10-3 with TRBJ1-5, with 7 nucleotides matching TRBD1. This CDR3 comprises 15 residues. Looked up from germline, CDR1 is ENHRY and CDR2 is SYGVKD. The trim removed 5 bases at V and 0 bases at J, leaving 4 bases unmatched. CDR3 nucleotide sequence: TGTGCCATCAGTTCTCGACAGGGTAGCAATCAGCCCCAGCATTTT. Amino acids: CAISSRQGSNQPQHF.

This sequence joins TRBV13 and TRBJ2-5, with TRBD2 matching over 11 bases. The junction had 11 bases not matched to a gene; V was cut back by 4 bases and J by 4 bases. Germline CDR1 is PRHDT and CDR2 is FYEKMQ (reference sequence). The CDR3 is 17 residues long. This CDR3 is CASSWRGSGGAIETQYF. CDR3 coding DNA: TGTGCCAGCAGCTGGCGTGGTAGCGGGGGGGCCATAGAGACCCAGTACTTC. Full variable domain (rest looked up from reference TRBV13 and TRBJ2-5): AAGVIQSPRHLIKEKRETATLKCYPIPRHDTVYWYQQGPGQDPQFLISFYEKMQSDKGSIPDRFSAQQFSDYHSELNMSSLELGDSALYFCASSWRGSGGAIETQYFGPGTRLLVL.